The next 30 T cell receptor beta chains were all read from a single sample in a study of T cells in localized non-small cell lung cancer. Profiled with immunoSEQ multiplex PCR; TCRdb holds only in-frame clones, not every one. The sample has approximately 15,000 clones, roughly 89% seen once. The sample was peripheral blood mononuclear cells, taken before any cancer treatment. Source of these receptors: a woman between 35 and 75 years old with stage III lung adenocarcinoma.

The chain is built from TRBV18 and TRBJ2-5; D is uncertain. V was trimmed by 0 bases and J by 0 bases, leaving 14 bases between them. CDR3 size: 17 residues. CDR1 KGHSH and CDR2 LQKENI come from the germline V gene. The DNA of the CDR3 is TGTGCCAGCTCACCACCTTGGGCAGGCCCTTACCAAGAGACCCAGTACTTC. Its protein is CASSPPWAGPYQETQYF.

The chain links TRBV21-1 to TRBJ1-5; the table's D call of TRBD1 was not tested on the DNA. TRBV21-1 is marked as a pseudogene. This CDR3 spans 17 amino acids. The chain's CDR3 is CASSPSPGTDFYQPQHF. The CDR3 nucleotides read TGTGCCAGCAGCCCCTCCCCCGGGACAGATTTTTATCAGCCCCAGCATTTT.

The chain has TRBV28 and TRBJ2-5; 9 positions agree with TRBD1. The CDR3 runs to 16 residues. Germline loops: CDR1 MDHEN, CDR2 SYDVKM. V lost 7 bases and J lost 9; bases outside the gene matches: 18. Here the CDR3 DNA reads TGTGCCAGCACCGGGACAGGGTTTGAGGGTCAAGTCTCCCAGTACTTC. Translation: CASTGTGFEGQVSQYF.

The chain employs TRBV12-5 and TRBJ2-1; 7 bases agree with TRBD2. The ends lost 0 bases at V and 0 bases at J; junction bases unmatched: 8. The germline V gene encodes CDR1 LGHNT and CDR2 FRNRAP. CDR3 length equals 18 residues. The DNA for the CDR3 is TGTGCTAGTGGTTTGGTACTGGACGGGAGGAGCTCCTACAATGAGCAGTTCTTC. Translation gives CASGLVLDGRSSYNEQFF.

The chain carries TRBV30 and TRBJ1-2; D unresolved. CDR1 is GTSNPN, CDR2 SVGIG, per germline (reference sequence). Trimming left V 5 bases short and J 7 bases short, with 20 bases between. CDR3 length equals 14 residues. The CDR3, as DNA: TGTGCCTGGGCCTTTATCCGGCCTGATCTTGGCTACACCTTC. It specifies CAWAFIRPDLGYTF.

In regard to this clone: Germline is not matched at one junction end, which may reflect a read error. V gene TRBV25-1 combines with J gene TRBJ1-6; D possibly corresponds to TRBD1 (5 bases). This CDR3 is built from 13 residues. Germline values: CDR1 MGHDK, CDR2 SYGVNS. The CDR3 DNA follows: TGTGCCAGCAGGGAATTTGGGGGATCACCCCTCCACTTT. Translating gives CASREFGGSPLHF.

The chain joins TRBV4-1 to TRBJ2-7; D gene ambiguous. The germline gives CDR1 MGHRA, CDR2 YSYEKL. Trimming stripped 2 bases from V and 5 bases from J, with 13 bases between. This CDR3 spans 14 amino acids. Written as DNA, the CDR3 is TGCGCCAGCAGCCAAAGGTCAGTAAGGGACGAGCAGTACTTC. It encodes CASSQRSVRDEQYF.

V is TRBV5-1 and J is TRBJ2-2; possible D gene TRBD1, 5 bases. V was shortened by 4 bases and J by 0 bases, with 7 bases between the two germline ends. This CDR3 has 14 amino acids. Germline values: CDR1 SGHRS, CDR2 YFSETQ. CDR3 protein: CASSLDTNTGELFF. CDR3 nucleotide sequence: TGCGCCAGCAGCCTGGACACGAACACCGGGGAGCTGTTTTTT.

The chain uses TRBV7-2 and TRBJ2-1, with a weak D call TRBD2 (5 bases). Trimming pared 2 bases from V and 3 bases from J, leaving 11 bases between. The germline gives CDR1 SGHTA, CDR2 FQGNSA. This CDR3 region has 15 residues. The CDR3 nucleotides read TGTGCCAGCAGCTTAAGCCTGGGGAGCTACAATGAGCAGTTCTTC. This translates into CASSLSLGSYNEQFF. Supplemented by reference TRBV7-2 and TRBJ2-1, the full variable domain reads GAGVSQSPSNKVTEKGKDVELRCDPISGHTALYWYRQSLGQGLEFLIYFQGNSAPDKSGLPSDRFSAERTGGSVSTLTIQRTQQEDSAVYLCASSLSLGSYNEQFFGPGTRLTVL.

The gene calls are TRBV6-5 and TRBJ2-2, with D perhaps TRBD1 (6 bases). Between the trimmed V and J ends, which lost 1 base and 6 bases, there was a span of 9 bases. In germline, CDR1 is MNHEY, CDR2 SVGAGI. The CDR3 loop spans 14 amino acids. The CDR3 reads CASSYFSGAGELFF. The CDR3 DNA sequence: TGTGCCAGCAGTTACTTCTCAGGGGCCGGGGAGCTGTTTTTT.

The V call is TRBV6-9, the J call TRBJ2-7; D remains unclear. Germline CDR1 and CDR2: MNHGY and SVAAGI. This CDR3 is 12 amino acids long. Between the trimmed V and J ends, which lost 6 bases and 0 bases, there was a span of 6 bases. Here the CDR3 reads CASRENSYEQYF. CDR3 nucleotide sequence: TGTGCCAGCAGAGAGAACTCCTACGAGCAGTACTTC.

The chain uses TRBV7-8 and TRBJ1-5, with 9 bases identical to TRBD1. J was trimmed by 6 bases and V by 1 base; bases with no gene match: 4. The CDR3 covers 15 residues. Germline CDR1 reads SGHVS; CDR2 reads FQNEAQ. CDR3 residues: CASSLEGQGGQPQHF. CDR3 DNA sequence: TGTGCCAGCAGCTTAGAGGGACAGGGAGGTCAGCCCCAGCATTTT.

The J gene is TRBJ2-5, the V gene TRBV2; D unresolved. The CDR3 spans 15 residues. Germline-derived CDR1 and CDR2 are SNHLY and FYNNEI. V lost 3 bases and J lost 0, with 11 bases in between. CDR3 loop: CASSDFLGNQETQYF. The CDR3 coding sequence is TGTGCCAGCAGTGATTTCTTGGGGAACCAAGAGACCCAGTACTTC. The complete variable domain, with remaining parts taken from reference TRBV2 and TRBJ2-5, reads EPEVTQTPSHQVTQMGQEVILRCVPISNHLYFYWYRQILGQKVEFLVSFYNNEISEKSEIFDDQFSVERPDGSNFTLKIRSTKLEDSAMYFCASSDFLGNQETQYFGPGTRLLVL.

V usage is TRBV2 and J usage is TRBJ2-1; possibly TRBD2 for D (7 bases). The CDR3 runs to 13 residues. The ends were cut back, 11 bases at V and 0 bases at J, with 11 bases in the middle. Germline V CDR1 and CDR2: SNHLY, FYNNEI. CDR3 residues: CAGRGASYNEQFF. CDR3 in DNA: TGTGCCGGGAGGGGGGCCTCCTACAATGAGCAGTTCTTC.

The rearrangement uses TRBV5-1 and TRBJ1-2, with D uncertain. Germline V gene lookup returns CDR1 SGHRS and CDR2 YFSETQ. Trimming removed 5 bases at V and 2 bases at J, with 4 bases between. There are 11 residues in the CDR3. The CDR3 nucleotides read TGCGCCAGCAGGGACAACTATGGCTACACCTTC. This translates into CASRDNYGYTF.

The CDR3 sequence: CSVEVVIGGANNEQFF. The CDR3 nucleotides are TGCAGCGTTGAAGTCGTTATTGGCGGGGCTAACAATGAGCAGTTCTTC. The chain combines TRBV29-1 with TRBJ2-1, with D tentatively TRBD2 (6 bases). Germline V CDR1 and CDR2: SQVTM, ANQGSEA. The CDR3 is made up of 16 amino acids. Trimming shortened V by 1 base and J by 5 bases, and 18 bases separated the two germline ends.

The chain combines TRBV10-3 with TRBJ2-1; D call uncertain. V gave up 4 bases and J gave up 7 bases, with 11 bases separating them. The CDR3 has 13 amino acids. Germline CDR1 ENHRY, CDR2 SYGVKD. CDR3 protein: CAISARTVNEQFF. Written as DNA, the CDR3 is TGTGCCATCAGTGCCAGAACAGTGAATGAGCAGTTCTTC.

The rearrangement joins TRBV25-1 to TRBJ2-3, with TRBD1 matching over 7 bases. The J segment lost 5 bases and the V segment lost 6 bases, leaving 8 bases of the junction unmatched. The CDR3 is made up of 14 amino acids. Germline CDR1 reads MGHDK; CDR2 reads SYGVNS. The CDR3 sequence is CASSRDSARDTQYF. CDR3 in DNA: TGTGCCAGCAGCCGGGACAGCGCGAGAGATACGCAGTATTTT.

The CDR3 DNA is TGTGCCAGTAGTCTCGCCTGGGGTCGACGGAGCTACGAGCAGTACTTC. Amino acids: CASSLAWGRRSYEQYF. This chain uses TRBV19 with TRBJ2-7, with D uncertain. The germline gives CDR1 LNHDA, CDR2 SQIVND (reference sequence). This CDR3 comprises 16 residues. V lost 5 bases and J lost 3, with 20 bases in between.

This chain uses TRBV20-1 with TRBJ2-7; D ambiguous. The germline V gene encodes CDR1 DFQATT and CDR2 SNEGSKA (reference sequence). V was trimmed by 1 base and J by 3 bases, leaving 4 bases between them. The CDR3 is made up of 11 amino acids. CDR3 DNA: TGCAGTGCTAGAGTCCTCTACGAGCAGTACTTC. Protein product: CSARVLYEQYF.

The J gene is TRBJ2-7, the V gene TRBV5-1, with a possible D match to TRBD1 (6 bases). Germline CDR1 reads SGHRS; CDR2 reads YFSETQ. V was clipped by 0 bases and J by 4 bases, with 14 bases between them. There are 15 residues in the CDR3. CDR3 DNA: TGCGCCAGCAGCTTGGTTGGGGGCGCAGGATACGAGCAGTACTTC. Translation: CASSLVGGAGYEQYF. Full variable domain (outside the CDR3, taken from reference TRBV5-1 and TRBJ2-7): KAGVTQTPRYLIKTRGQQVTLSCSPISGHRSVSWYQQTPGQGLQFLFEYFSETQRNKGNFPGRFSGRQFSNSRSEMNVSTLELGDSALYLCASSLVGGAGYEQYFGPGTRLTVT.

The chain carries TRBV7-9 and TRBJ1-1; unclear D gene. Germline V gene sequence: CDR1 SEHNR, CDR2 FQNEAQ (reference sequence). The CDR3 has 12 residues. V was shortened by 5 bases and J by 11 bases, with 15 bases between the two germline ends. DNA for the CDR3: TGTGCCAGCAGCCCCCAAGTGCGGGTTGCTTTCTTT. Amino acids: CASSPQVRVAFF.

This CDR3 is CASSWGRYGGYTF. The CDR3 region has the DNA TGTGCCAGTAGTTGGGGCAGGTACGGAGGCTACACCTTC. The rearrangement links TRBV19 to TRBJ1-2, with TRBD1 as a possible D gene (5 bases). From germline, CDR1 is LNHDA and CDR2 SQIVND (reference sequence). The length of the CDR3 is 13 residues. The V end was cut by 5 bases, the J end by 8 bases, with 15 bases between.

V and J are TRBV10-3 and TRBJ2-1; D is perhaps TRBD2 (5 bases). V lost 4 bases to trimming and J lost 5 bases, with 15 bases between them. From germline, CDR1 is ENHRY and CDR2 SYGVKD. The CDR3 covers 15 residues. CDR3 DNA sequence: TGTGCCATCAGTGGAGGAATAGCGAAAAACAATGAGCAGTTCTTC. Its translation: CAISGGIAKNNEQFF.

The V call is TRBV19, the J call TRBJ1-4; D gene ambiguous. V shed 2 bases and J shed 7 bases, with 5 bases lying between them. The CDR3 extends over 12 amino acids. CDR1 is LNHDA and CDR2 is SQIVND in the germline V gene (reference sequence). The CDR3 bases are TGTGCCAGTAGTATATGGGGTGAAAAACTGTTTTTT. It is translated as CASSIWGEKLFF.

The chain couples TRBV7-8 to TRBJ1-4; D is possibly TRBD1 (5 bases). The V and J ends lost 1 base and 7 bases respectively, with 10 bases between them. This CDR3 spans 14 amino acids. Germline values: CDR1 SGHVS, CDR2 FQNEAQ. The CDR3 sequence is CASSLGPGSEKLFF. CDR3 DNA: TGTGCCAGCAGCTTAGGTCCAGGGAGTGAAAAACTGTTTTTT.

This clone appeared a few times. The rearrangement uses TRBV2 and TRBJ1-2; 9 nucleotides agree with TRBD1. The ends lost 7 bases at V and 4 bases at J; junction bases unmatched: 13. There are 16 residues in the CDR3. CDR1 is SNHLY and CDR2 is FYNNEI in the germline V gene. CDR3 in amino acids: CASKSRAGTGSYGYTF. CDR3 DNA sequence: TGTGCCAGCAAAAGCCGAGCCGGGACAGGGTCCTATGGCTACACCTTC. Variable domain in full (rest from reference TRBV2 and TRBJ1-2): EPEVTQTPSHQVTQMGQEVILRCVPISNHLYFYWYRQILGQKVEFLVSFYNNEISEKSEIFDDQFSVERPDGSNFTLKIRSTKLEDSAMYFCASKSRAGTGSYGYTFGSGTRLTVV.

V usage is TRBV6-1 and J usage is TRBJ1-2, with D possibly TRBD1 on 6 matching bases. Germline values: CDR1 MNHNS, CDR2 SASEGT. The CDR3 is 14 amino acids. V lost 0 bases to trimming and J lost 5 bases, with 10 bases between them. Here the CDR3 DNA reads TGTGCCAGCAGTGAAGCGGGCAGGGGTTATGGCTACACCTTC. This sequence encodes CASSEAGRGYGYTF.

This chain joins TRBV5-6 and TRBJ2-7; no firm D call. The germline CDR1 and CDR2 sequences are SGHDT and YYEEEE. V dropped 1 base and J dropped 6 bases, with 17 bases sitting between them. The CDR3 is 15 amino acids. The CDR3 spells CASSLLDGSLGEQYF. The CDR3 bases are TGTGCCAGCAGCTTGCTCGACGGAAGCTTGGGCGAGCAGTACTTC.

The J gene is TRBJ1-2, the V gene TRBV19, with D hard to call. V was pared by 4 bases and J by 4 bases, with 10 bases between. This CDR3 spans 13 amino acids. Germline CDR1 is LNHDA and CDR2 is SQIVND (reference sequence). The CDR3 reads CASSNPNSYGYTF. The DNA for the CDR3 is TGTGCCAGTAGTAATCCGAATTCCTATGGCTACACCTTC.